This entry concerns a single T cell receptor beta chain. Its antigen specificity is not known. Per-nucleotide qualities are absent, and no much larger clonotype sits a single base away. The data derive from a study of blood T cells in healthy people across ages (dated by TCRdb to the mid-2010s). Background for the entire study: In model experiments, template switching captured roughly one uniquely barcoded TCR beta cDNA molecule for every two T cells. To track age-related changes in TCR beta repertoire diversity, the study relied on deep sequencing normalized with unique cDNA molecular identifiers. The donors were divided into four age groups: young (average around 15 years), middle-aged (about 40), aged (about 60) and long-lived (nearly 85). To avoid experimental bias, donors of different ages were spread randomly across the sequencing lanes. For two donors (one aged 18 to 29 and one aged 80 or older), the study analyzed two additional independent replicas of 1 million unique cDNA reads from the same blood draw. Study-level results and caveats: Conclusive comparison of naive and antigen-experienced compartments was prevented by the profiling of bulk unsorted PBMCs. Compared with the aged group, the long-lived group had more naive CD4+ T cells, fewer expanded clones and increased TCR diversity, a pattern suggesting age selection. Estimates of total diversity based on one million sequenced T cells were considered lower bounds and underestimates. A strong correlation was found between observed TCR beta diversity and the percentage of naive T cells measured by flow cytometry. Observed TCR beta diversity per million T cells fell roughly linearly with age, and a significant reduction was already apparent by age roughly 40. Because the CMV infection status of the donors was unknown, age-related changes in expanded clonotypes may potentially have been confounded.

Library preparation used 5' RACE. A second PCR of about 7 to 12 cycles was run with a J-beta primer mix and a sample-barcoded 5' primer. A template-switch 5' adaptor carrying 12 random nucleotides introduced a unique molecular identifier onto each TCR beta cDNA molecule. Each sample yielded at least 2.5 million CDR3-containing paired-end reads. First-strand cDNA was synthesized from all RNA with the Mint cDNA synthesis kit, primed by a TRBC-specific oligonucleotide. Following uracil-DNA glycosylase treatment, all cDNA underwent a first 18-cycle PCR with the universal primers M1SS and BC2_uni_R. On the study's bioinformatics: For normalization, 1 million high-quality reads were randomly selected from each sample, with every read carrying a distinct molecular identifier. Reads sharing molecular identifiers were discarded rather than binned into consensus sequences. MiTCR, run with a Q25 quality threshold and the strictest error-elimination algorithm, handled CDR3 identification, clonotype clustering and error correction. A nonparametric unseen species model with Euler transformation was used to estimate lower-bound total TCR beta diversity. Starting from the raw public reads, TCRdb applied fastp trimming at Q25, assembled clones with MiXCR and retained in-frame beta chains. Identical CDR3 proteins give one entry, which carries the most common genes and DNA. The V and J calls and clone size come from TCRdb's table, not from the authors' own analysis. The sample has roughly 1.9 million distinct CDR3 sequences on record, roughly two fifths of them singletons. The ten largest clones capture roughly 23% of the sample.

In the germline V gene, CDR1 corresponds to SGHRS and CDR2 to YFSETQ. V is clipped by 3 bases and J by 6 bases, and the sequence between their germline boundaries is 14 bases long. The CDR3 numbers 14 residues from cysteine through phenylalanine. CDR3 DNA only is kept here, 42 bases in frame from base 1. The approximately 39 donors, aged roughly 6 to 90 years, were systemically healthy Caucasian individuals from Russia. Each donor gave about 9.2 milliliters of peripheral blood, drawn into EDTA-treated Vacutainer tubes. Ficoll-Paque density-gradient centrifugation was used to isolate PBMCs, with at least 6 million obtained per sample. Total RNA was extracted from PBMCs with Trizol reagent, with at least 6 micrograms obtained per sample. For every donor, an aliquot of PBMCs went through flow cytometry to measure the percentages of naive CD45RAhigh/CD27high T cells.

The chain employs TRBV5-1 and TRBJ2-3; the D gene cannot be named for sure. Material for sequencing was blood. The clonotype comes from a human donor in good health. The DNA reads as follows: TGCGCCAGCAGCTGGGAACAGTCTGGGGATACGCAGTATTTT. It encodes CASSWEQSGDTQYF.